A single sample gave rise to the 17 T cell receptor beta chains below, sequenced in a study of OX40 agonist ivuxolimab in advanced cancers. Data came from immunoSEQ multiplex PCR; TCRdb stores just in-frame clones and leaves some out. The table shows tens of thousands of clones, with over 90% occurring only once. Sequences were derived from CD4+ or CD8+ T cells sorted from blood, sampled in a trial of the OX40 agonist ivuxolimab. The receptors were sampled from an adult with an advanced solid tumor such as melanoma, head and neck, liver or kidney cancer.

The rearrangement uses TRBV4-3 and TRBJ2-5, with 10 bases lining up with TRBD2. The trim removed 0 bases at V and 5 bases at J, leaving 6 bases unmatched. CDR1 is LGHNA, CDR2 YSLEER, per germline. This CDR3 is built from 16 residues. CDR3 protein: CASSQDPSGSGETQYF. DNA for the CDR3: TGCGCCAGCAGCCAAGACCCTAGCGGGAGCGGCGAGACCCAGTACTTC.

The chain links TRBV9 to TRBJ1-1; 8 bases are shared with TRBD1. Unmatched junction bases numbered 8, after V lost 3 bases and J lost 4 bases. The CDR3 length is 15 residues. The germline gives CDR1 SGDLS, CDR2 YYNGEE. The CDR3 DNA follows: TGTGCCAGCAGCGGGGAACAGGGGGTGGGCACTGAAGCTTTCTTT. Protein product: CASSGEQGVGTEAFF.

The chain links TRBV27 to TRBJ1-2; tentatively, D is TRBD1 (6 bases). CDR1 is MNHEY and CDR2 is SMNVEV in the germline V gene (reference sequence). V was cut by 5 bases and J by 3 bases, with 16 bases left in between. The CDR3 runs to 15 residues. The DNA of the CDR3 is TGTGCCAGCAGTCCCCTACAGGGTCCCCACTATGGCTACACCTTC. It encodes CASSPLQGPHYGYTF.

CDR3 residues: CASSYASGRVYEQYF. CDR3 bases: TGTGCCAGCAGTTATGCTAGCGGGAGGGTATACGAGCAGTACTTC. This chain links TRBV6-5 with TRBJ2-7; TRBD2 matches at 12 bases. Germline-derived CDR1 and CDR2 are MNHEY and SVGAGI. V lost 3 bases, J lost 4 bases, and 4 bases stayed unmatched. CDR3 length: 15 amino acids.

The CDR3 reads CATQGRDYGYTF. The CDR3 bases are TGTGCCACCCAGGGGAGGGACTATGGCTACACCTTC. This chain uses TRBV6-5 with TRBJ1-2; a possible D gene is TRBD1 (6 bases). Trimming stripped 10 bases from V and 3 bases from J, with 12 bases between. CDR1 and CDR2 (germline): MNHEY, SVGAGI. CDR3 size: 12 residues.

This clone was recorded a few times. This chain links TRBV4-2 with TRBJ1-5; D call uncertain. The CDR3 totals 14 residues. Germline lookup yields CDR1 LGHNA and CDR2 YNFKEQ. With 4 bases removed from V and 7 bases from J, the gap between germline ends came to 14 bases. The CDR3 DNA reads TGTGCCAGCAGCCCCAATCTGGGAGGGCAGCCCCAGCATTTT. This translates into CASSPNLGGQPQHF.

The chain is built from TRBV7-3 and TRBJ2-1; TRBD2 aligns across 13 bases. The germline CDR1 and CDR2 sequences are SGHTA and FQGTGA. The CDR3 length is 15 residues. V was clipped by 5 bases and J by 12 bases; unmatched bases: 10. The CDR3 here is CASSDPGLAGMGQFF. The CDR3 DNA follows: TGTGCCAGCAGCGACCCGGGACTAGCGGGGATGGGGCAGTTCTTC.

CDR3: CASSPYQQGAGTEAFF. DNA of the CDR3: TGCGCCAGCAGCCCGTACCAACAGGGGGCGGGTACTGAAGCTTTCTTT. This chain uses TRBV4-1 with TRBJ1-1; TRBD1 matches at 9 bases. Germline-derived CDR1 and CDR2 are MGHRA and YSYEKL. This CDR3 has 16 residues. After removal of 4 bases from V and 5 bases from J, the junction contained 11 bases not matched to a gene.

The chain couples TRBV9 to TRBJ1-2; D not resolved. CDR3 length equals 15 residues. CDR1 and CDR2 from the germline V gene are SGDLS and YYNGEE. V dropped 3 bases and J dropped 4 bases, with 16 bases sitting between them. CDR3 amino acids: CASSAPGTLVYGYTF. The DNA of the CDR3 is TGTGCCAGCAGCGCTCCGGGAACTCTGGTCTATGGCTACACCTTC.

The V call is TRBV6-5, the J call TRBJ1-2; TRBD1 aligns across 8 bases. V was pared by 0 bases and J by 5 bases, with 8 bases of the junction left unmatched. This CDR3 comprises 16 residues. Germline CDR1 reads MNHEY; CDR2 reads SVGAGI. The CDR3 coding sequence is TGTGCCAGCAGTTACTCGGGGACAGGCGGGGGTTATGGCTACACCTTC. This gives the protein CASSYSGTGGGYGYTF.

This clone was seen once. The V call is TRBV29-1, the J call TRBJ1-3; D is unclear. Per germline, CDR1 SQVTM and CDR2 ANQGSEA. V was cut by 7 bases and J by 1 base, with 11 bases left in between. The CDR3 runs 13 residues. CDR3: CSALLESGNTIYF. For the CDR3, the DNA is TGCAGCGCCCTTCTTGAGTCTGGAAACACCATATATTTT. Combining the CDR3 with reference TRBV29-1 and TRBJ1-3 gives the whole variable domain SAVISQKPSRDICQRGTSLTIQCQVDSQVTMMFWYRQQPGQSLTLIATANQGSEATYESGFVIDKFPISRPNLTFSTLTVSNMSPEDSSIYLCSALLESGNTIYFGEGSWLTVV.

The chain joins TRBV14 to TRBJ2-1; TRBD2 agrees at 13 bases. CDR3 length: 19 residues. Germline V gene sequence: CDR1 SGHDN, CDR2 FVKESK. After removal of 4 bases from V and 2 bases from J, the junction contained 11 bases not matched to a gene. Written as DNA, the CDR3 is TGTGCCAGCAGCCCGGGTCCTACTAGCGGGAGGGTCCCCTACAATGAGCAGTTCTTC. Translation gives CASSPGPTSGRVPYNEQFF.

V is TRBV12-5 and J is TRBJ1-4, with 10 bases aligning to TRBD1. CDR3 length: 16 residues. With 6 bases clipped from V and 2 bases from J, the junction kept 6 bases outside the gene matches. The germline V gene encodes CDR1 LGHNT and CDR2 FRNRAP. CDR3 protein: CASGLDRGPTNEKLFF. The CDR3 DNA sequence: TGTGCTAGTGGGCTAGACAGGGGGCCGACTAATGAAAAACTGTTTTTT.

V is TRBV27 and J is TRBJ2-1; perhaps TRBD2 as D (6 bases). Germline lookup yields CDR1 MNHEY and CDR2 SMNVEV (reference sequence). The CDR3 runs to 15 residues. The V end was cut by 6 bases, the J end by 6 bases, with 18 bases between. As DNA, the CDR3 is TGTGCCAGCAGCTCCTGGGACTCGGAGGTCAATGAGCAGTTCTTC. Amino acids: CASSSWDSEVNEQFF.

The chain carries TRBV2 and TRBJ1-1; D is possibly TRBD1 (6 bases). This CDR3 has 13 residues. The germline gives CDR1 SNHLY, CDR2 FYNNEI. Trimming left V 6 bases short and J 5 bases short, with 13 bases between. The CDR3 loop reads CASSRLQGTEAFF. Here the CDR3 DNA reads TGTGCCAGCAGCCGATTACAGGGAACTGAAGCTTTCTTT.

The chain recombines TRBV5-1 with TRBJ2-1; 9 positions match TRBD2. This CDR3 comprises 17 residues. CDR1 and CDR2 from the germline V gene are SGHRS and YFSETQ. Trimming removed 4 bases from V and 8 bases from J; junction bases left unmatched: 16. In DNA, the CDR3 is TGCGCCAGCAGCCCCGGGAGTAGCGGGAGAGGAGGGCATGAGCAGTTCTTC. Translation: CASSPGSSGRGGHEQFF.

The rearrangement joins TRBV28 to TRBJ2-1; 9 bases match TRBD1. Germline assignment: CDR1 MDHEN and CDR2 SYDVKM. V lost 5 bases, J lost 0 bases, and 5 bases stayed unmatched. The CDR3 is 16 amino acids. The CDR3 nucleotides read TGTGCCAGCAGTCCTGACAGGGGGACCTCCTACAATGAGCAGTTCTTC. Encoded protein: CASSPDRGTSYNEQFF.